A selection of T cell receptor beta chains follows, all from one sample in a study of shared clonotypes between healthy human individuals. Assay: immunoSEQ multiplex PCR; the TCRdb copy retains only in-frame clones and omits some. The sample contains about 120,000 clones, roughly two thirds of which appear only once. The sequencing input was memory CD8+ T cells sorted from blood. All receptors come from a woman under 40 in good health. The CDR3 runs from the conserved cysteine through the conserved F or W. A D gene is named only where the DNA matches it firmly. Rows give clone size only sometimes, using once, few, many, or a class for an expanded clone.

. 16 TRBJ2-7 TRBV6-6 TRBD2 TGTGCCAGCAGCGTAACCGGGACTAGCGGGAGCCACGAGCAGTACTTC CASSVTGTSGSHEQYF
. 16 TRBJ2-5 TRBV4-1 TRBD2 TGCGCCAGCAGCCAAGGGACTAGCGGGAGTGGGGAGACCCAGTACTTC CASSQGTSGSGETQYF
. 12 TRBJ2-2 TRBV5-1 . TGCGCCAGCAGCTCCCTGGCCGGGGAGCTGTTTTTT CASSSLAGELFF
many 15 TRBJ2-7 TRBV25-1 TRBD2 TGTGCCAGCAGCGGACTAGCGGGAGAAGTCCACGAGCAGTACTTC CASSGLAGEVHEQYF
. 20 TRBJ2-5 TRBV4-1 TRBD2 TGCGCCAGCAGCCAAGTGGGGGAGGGGATCATCGGTGGGGCCCAAGAGACCCAGTACTTC CASSQVGEGIIGGAQETQYF
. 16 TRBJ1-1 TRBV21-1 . TGTGCCAGCAGTCATAGTCTATACACAATTCGCACTGAAGCTTTCTTT CASSHSLYTIRTEAFF
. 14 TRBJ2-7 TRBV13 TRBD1 TGTGCCAGCAGCTTAGAGGGACAGGGGGGCGAGCAGTACTTC CASSLEGQGGEQYF
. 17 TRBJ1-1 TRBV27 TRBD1 TGTGCCAGCAGTCACAGGGGCACAATGGTGTTGAACACTGAAGCTTTCTTT CASSHRGTMVLNTEAFF
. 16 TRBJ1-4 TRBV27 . TGTGCCAGCAGTTCAGGTCTGGTAGGAACTAATGAAAAACTGTTTTTT CASSSGLVGTNEKLFF
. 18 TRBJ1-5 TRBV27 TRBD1 TGTGCCAGCAGTTTATTGGCGGGCCCGGACAGGGTAAACCAGCCCCAGCATTTT CASSLLAGPDRVNQPQHF
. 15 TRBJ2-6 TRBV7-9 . TGTGCCAGCAGCTTAGCTGGCTCTGGGGCCAACGTCCTGACTTTC CASSLAGSGANVLTF
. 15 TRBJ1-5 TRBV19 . TGTGCCAGTAGTATAGTTCCGGGGGGCAATCAGCCCCAGCATTTT CASSIVPGGNQPQHF
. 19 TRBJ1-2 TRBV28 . TGTGCCAGCAGTCTTGGTCAAACAGGTGCAGAGAAGCCTAACTATGGCTACACCTTC CASSLGQTGAEKPNYGYTF
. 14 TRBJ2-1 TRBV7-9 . TGTGCCAGCAGCCCGCGCTCCTATTACAATGAGCAGTTCTTC CASSPRSYYNEQFF
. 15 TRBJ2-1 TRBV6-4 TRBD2 TGTGCCAGCAGCCCGACTAGCGGGTCGTACGGTGAGCAGTTCTTC CASSPTSGSYGEQFF
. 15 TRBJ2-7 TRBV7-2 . TGTGCCAGCAGCTTAGTCGTCAACCCAGGGCACGAGCAGTACTTC CASSLVVNPGHEQYF
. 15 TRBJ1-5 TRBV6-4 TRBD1 TGTGCCAGCAGCTCGACAGGGTCAGGCAATCAGCCCCAGCATTTT CASSSTGSGNQPQHF
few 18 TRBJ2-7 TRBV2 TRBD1 TGTGCCAGCAGGGGAACCACAGCCAGACGGGACAGCTCCTACGAGCAGTACTTC CASRGTTARRDSSYEQYF
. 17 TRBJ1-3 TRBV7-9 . TGTGCCAGCAGCTCCCCCCCTTTTGGTTTTGCTGGAAACACCATATATTTT CASSSPPFGFAGNTIYF
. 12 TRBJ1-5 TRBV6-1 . TGTGCCAGCAGTGAAGGGAATCAGCCCCAGCATTTT CASSEGNQPQHF
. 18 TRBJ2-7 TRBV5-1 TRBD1 TGCGCCAGCAGCGATCCCCCGTTTGACAGGGTGTTTACCTACGAGCAGTACTTC CASSDPPFDRVFTYEQYF
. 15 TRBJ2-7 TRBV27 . TGTGCCAGCTTTGGGCCAGGGTGGCGGAACTACGAGCAGTACTTC CASFGPGWRNYEQYF
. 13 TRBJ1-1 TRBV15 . TGTGCCACCAGCAGAGTGGAGAACACTGAAGCTTTCTTT CATSRVENTEAFF
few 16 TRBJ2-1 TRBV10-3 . TGTGCCATCAGTGAGCCTTTAATGGGGAACTACAATGAGCAGTTCTTC CAISEPLMGNYNEQFF
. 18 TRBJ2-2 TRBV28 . TGTGCCAGCAGTTCCCCCGGGAAAGGGGGAGGGAGTACCGGGGAGCTGTTTTTT CASSSPGKGGGSTGELFF
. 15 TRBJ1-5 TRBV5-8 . TGTGCCAGCAGCTTGATAGGGGACAGCAATCAGCCCCAGCATTTT CASSLIGDSNQPQHF
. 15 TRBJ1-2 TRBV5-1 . TGCGCCAGCAGCCCTGGGACGGCCAGAATTTATGGCTACACCTTC CASSPGTARIYGYTF
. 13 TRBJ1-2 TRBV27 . TGTGCCAGCAGTCTCGGACAGAACTATGGCTACACCTTC CASSLGQNYGYTF
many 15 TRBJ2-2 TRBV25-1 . TGTGCCAGCAGTGACCGGTCAGAGAACACCGGGGAGCTGTTTTTT CASSDRSENTGELFF
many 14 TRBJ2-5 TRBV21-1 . TGTGCCAGCAAGAGCCGGGACAGCCAAGAGACCCAGTACTTC CASKSRDSQETQYF
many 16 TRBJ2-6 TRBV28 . TGTGCCACCGTGGAAGGGGAAGCCTCTGGGGCCAACGTCCTGACTTTC CATVEGEASGANVLTF
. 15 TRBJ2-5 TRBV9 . TGTGCCAGCACCCGCCAGGGTGGGAGTCAAGAGACCCAGTACTTC CASTRQGGSQETQYF
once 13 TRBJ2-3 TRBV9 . TGTGCCAGCAGCGTAGGTAGCCCCGATACGCAGTATTTT CASSVGSPDTQYF
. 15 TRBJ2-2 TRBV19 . TGTGCCAGTAGCACCCTTGAGACTAGTCTCGGGGAGCTGTTTTTT CASSTLETSLGELFF
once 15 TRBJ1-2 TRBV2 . TGTGCCAGCAGTGAAGGGCCAGGGTTGGGAGATGGCTACACCTTC CASSEGPGLGDGYTF
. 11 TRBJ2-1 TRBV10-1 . TGCGCCAGCAGTGATGCTAGCGAGCAGTTCTTC CASSDASEQFF
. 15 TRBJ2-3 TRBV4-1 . TGCGCCAGCAGCCAAGAGGGGTATTTTACAGATACGCAGTATTTT CASSQEGYFTDTQYF
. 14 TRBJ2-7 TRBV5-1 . TGCGCCAGCAGGGACCCATCCATTTCCTACGAGCAGTACTTC CASRDPSISYEQYF
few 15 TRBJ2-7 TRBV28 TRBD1 TGTGCCAGCAGTTCCTCTACAGGGGGCCTTTACGAGCAGTACTTC CASSSSTGGLYEQYF
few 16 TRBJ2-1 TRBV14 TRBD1 TGTGCCAGCAGCGTCCCCGGGACAGGGGGCCTAAATGAGCAGTTCTTC CASSVPGTGGLNEQFF